The sequence of this T cell receptor beta chain was determined in a study of blood T cell repertoires in COVID-19. Only in-frame clones appear in the TCRdb table, and some are missing; sequencing was by immunoSEQ multiplex PCR. Among 30,000 to 45,000 clones listed, about three quarters were seen once. V lost 0 bases and J 6 bases, leaving 9 bases between the germline ends. This CDR3 is 14 amino acids long. The V gene's germline CDR1 is SGHDT and CDR2 YYEEEE. The sequenced sample consisted of peripheral blood. This TCR was sampled from a man aged 60 to 69 with acute or convalescent COVID-19. The rearrangement links TRBV5-6 to TRBJ2-2; no definite D call. The CDR3: CASSLGWSAGELFF. CDR3 nucleotide sequence: TGTGCCAGCAGCTTGGGGTGGAGCGCCGGGGAGCTGTTTTTT.